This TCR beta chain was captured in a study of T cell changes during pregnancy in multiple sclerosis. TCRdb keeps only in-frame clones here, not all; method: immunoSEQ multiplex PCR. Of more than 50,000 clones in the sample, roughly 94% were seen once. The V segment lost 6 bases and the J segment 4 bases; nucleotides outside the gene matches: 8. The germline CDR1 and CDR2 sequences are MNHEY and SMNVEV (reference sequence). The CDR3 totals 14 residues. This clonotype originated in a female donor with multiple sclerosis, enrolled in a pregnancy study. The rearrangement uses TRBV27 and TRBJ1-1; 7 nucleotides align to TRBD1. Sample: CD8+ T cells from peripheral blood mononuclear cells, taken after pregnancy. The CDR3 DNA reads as TGTGCCAGCAGGCGGGGACAGAGGGGCACTGAAGCTTTCTTT. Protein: CASRRGQRGTEAFF.